The TCR beta chain under discussion was sequenced for a study of beta chain features in type 1 diabetes (dated by TCRdb to 2017 to 2018). Study-level background: No differences in mean age, gender distribution, total cell number or subset yield were found between patients and healthy donors. Across all samples, about 110 million sorted cells were examined, and cell number per subset correlated strongly with RNA yield. In the study, recently diagnosed type 1 diabetes patients and matched healthy donors were compared on the TCRB repertoires of their sorted circulating CD4+ T cell subsets. Regulatory and stem cell-like memory subsets were isolated from only 8 patients and about eight healthy donors, whereas naive and central memory subsets came from all 30 or so donors. Results the study describes overall, beyond this receptor: Naive, central memory and regulatory TCRB repertoires appeared more similar among patients than among healthy donors. PCR may preferentially amplify shorter templates, but because patient and control samples were amplified and corrected together, any resulting skew would affect both groups equally. Sequencing cDNA rather than genomic DNA could over-represent highly expressing activated cells, although activation and CD3 levels did not differ between groups. A moderate but significant shortening of TCRB CDR3 length was observed in type 1 diabetes patients in all four CD4+ subsets. At VDJ recombination sites, patients with type 1 diabetes made fewer insertions and deleted more nucleotides, a pattern implying thymic rearrangement abnormalities. Because the HLA sub-analyses included only small numbers of individuals, any influence of HLA type on TCRB rearrangement was left unresolved.

The sample holds a few counts of this clone. It lacks a known antigen. One base away there is no much larger clone; base qualities are not given. The High Capacity cDNA Reverse Transcription Kit was used to reverse transcribe all of the isolated RNA, meaning that expressed TCRB transcripts were what got sequenced. Deep immunoSEQ sequencing was performed on naive, central memory and regulatory T cell samples, with an average of around 3.5 million total reads per sample. After sorted cells were lysed in RLT buffer, RNA was extracted with DNase-treated RNeasy Micro or Mini kits, with the choice depending on cell number. Each cell subset was processed on its own to prevent cross-contamination, while patient and healthy donor samples were processed together. The immunoSEQ multiplex PCR was used to amplify TCRB sequences from cDNA, generating 87-bp fragments that spanned the CDR3 region. Sequencing of the amplicons was done on the Illumina HiSeq platform. The study's own analysis went as follows. Synthetic template baselines were used to correct PCR bias computationally, reads within Hamming distance 2 were collapsed, and singletons that could not be merged were discarded. Reads were aligned against IMGT to assign V, D and J genes, CDR3 length and insertions or deletions at six rearrangement sites. Within each subset, clonotype counts were normalized to the number of sorted cells before true diversity and Gini coefficients were calculated with the tcR R package. The overlap coefficient, calculated on TCRB nucleotide sequences, was used to measure repertoire sharing. As a proxy for the pre-selection repertoire, out-of-frame TCRB sequences from naive cells were analyzed. TCRdb took this table from immuneACCESS and kept in-frame rearrangements with V and J called. Such tables lack part of the clones; where checked against another copy, unresolved V genes explain under half of the gap, and the rest is unexplained. V, J and clone size reflect that table, while D and trimming were determined from the DNA. In all, the sample holds under 300,000 clones, and around 21% of those were seen once. The ten largest clonotypes hold about 0.028% of the sample.

Measured from the cysteine to the phenylalanine, the CDR3 is 13 residues long. The kept DNA is CDR3 alone, 39 bases in frame from the first base. At the junction V is shortened by 5 bases and J by 6 bases; bases outside the gene matches: 3. Taken from the germline V gene (reference sequence), the CDR1 and CDR2 loops are PRHDT and FYEKMQ. A single peripheral blood draw of around 120 mL on average was collected from each donor into heparinised tubes. Using a panel that included CD45RO, CCR7, CD25, CD127, CD95 and CD27, naive, central memory, regulatory and stem cell-like memory CD4+ T cells were sorted on a BD FACSAria II. Every sorted population had a purity above 98%. PBMCs were separated immediately by Lymphoprep density gradient centrifugation and were stained directly, without being cultured. To minimize batch effects, samples were stained and sorted in pairs, one healthy donor with one patient per experiment.

Recombination linked TRBV13 to TRBJ1-1; 10 central bases correspond to TRBD1. Sequencing was done on a sample of naive CD4+ T cells from blood. The cell subset or site label for this specimen denotes: true naive CD4+ T cells. This TCR came from a woman aged 40 to 50 with type 1 diabetes. The CDR3 reads as follows: CASSQGTGAEAFF. The nucleotide sequence reads as follows: TGTGCCAGCAGCCAGGGGACAGGGGCTGAAGCTTTCTTT.